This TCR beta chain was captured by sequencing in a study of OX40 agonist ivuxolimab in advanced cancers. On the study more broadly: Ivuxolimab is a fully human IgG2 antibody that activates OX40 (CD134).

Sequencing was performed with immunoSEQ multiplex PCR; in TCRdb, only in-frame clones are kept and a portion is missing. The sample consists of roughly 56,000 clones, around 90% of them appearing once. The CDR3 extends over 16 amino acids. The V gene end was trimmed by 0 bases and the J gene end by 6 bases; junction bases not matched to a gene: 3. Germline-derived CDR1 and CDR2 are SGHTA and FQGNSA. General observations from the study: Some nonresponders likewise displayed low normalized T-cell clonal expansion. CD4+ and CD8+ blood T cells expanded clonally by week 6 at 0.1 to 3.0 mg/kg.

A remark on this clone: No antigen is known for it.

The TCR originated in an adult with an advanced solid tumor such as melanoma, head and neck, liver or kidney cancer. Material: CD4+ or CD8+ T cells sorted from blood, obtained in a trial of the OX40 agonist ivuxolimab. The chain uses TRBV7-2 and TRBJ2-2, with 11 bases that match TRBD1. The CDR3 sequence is CASSLAADRGPGELFF. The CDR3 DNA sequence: TGTGCCAGCAGCTTAGCAGCGGACAGGGGGCCCGGGGAGCTGTTTTTT.